The 16 T cell receptor beta chains presented below share a single source sample, sequenced in a study of T cell changes during pregnancy in multiple sclerosis. Sequencing used immunoSEQ multiplex PCR; TCRdb keeps in-frame clones, though not all of them. In the table there are about 40,000 clones, 90% to 95% of which are singletons. Source: CD8+ T cells from peripheral blood mononuclear cells, taken before pregnancy. The receptors come from a female donor with multiple sclerosis, enrolled in a pregnancy study.

The chain is built from TRBV30 and TRBJ2-7; 12 nucleotides match TRBD2. The CDR3 has 12 amino acids. V gave up 6 bases and J gave up 7 bases; unmatched junction bases: 4. Germline V gives CDR1 GTSNPN, CDR2 SVGIG (reference sequence). The CDR3 coding sequence is TGTGCCTGCCTAGCGGGAGGGAGGGAGCAGTACTTC. It is translated as CACLAGGREQYF.

In DNA, the CDR3 is TGTGCCAGCAGCGCCGGGACTAGCTCGTTCAATGAGCAGTTCTTC. This sequence encodes CASSAGTSSFNEQFF. The rearrangement links TRBV7-9 to TRBJ2-1, with 9 bases that match TRBD2. Trimming cost V 5 bases and J 6 bases; bases outside gene matches: 8. The germline V gene encodes CDR1 SEHNR and CDR2 FQNEAQ (reference sequence). The CDR3 sequence is 15 residues long.

The gene calls are TRBV4-1 and TRBJ2-1; 10 bases map to TRBD2. Per the germline V gene, CDR1 is MGHRA and CDR2 is YSYEKL. The CDR3 consists of 15 residues. Losses at the gene ends were 0 bases for V and 7 bases for J; bases not matched to a gene: 3. The CDR3 DNA is TGCGCCAGCAGCCAAGAGTTTAGCGGGAGGAATGAGCAGTTCTTC. Translation gives CASSQEFSGRNEQFF.

V usage is TRBV2 and J usage is TRBJ2-5, with D perhaps TRBD1 (5 bases). The germline V gene has CDR1 SNHLY and CDR2 FYNNEI. This CDR3 is 15 amino acids long. Trimming took off 8 bases at V and 2 bases at J, with 18 bases between the two ends. DNA for the CDR3: TGTGCCAGCTTGGGGTCTGGACATTATCAAGAGACCCAGTACTTC. It is translated as CASLGSGHYQETQYF.

This rearrangement joins TRBV5-5 to TRBJ1-1; D gene ambiguous. V was shortened by 2 bases and J by 0 bases, with 11 bases between the two germline ends. CDR1 and CDR2 (germline): SGHKS, YYEKEE (reference sequence). The CDR3 length is 15 residues. The CDR3: CASSLSPGLNTEAFF. CDR3 coding DNA: TGTGCCAGCAGCTTAAGCCCCGGGTTGAACACTGAAGCTTTCTTT.

The rearrangement uses TRBV28 and TRBJ2-7, with 10 bases aligning to TRBD1. V trimming: 5 bases; J trimming: 6 bases; junction bases outside the gene matches: 7. In germline, CDR1 is MDHEN, CDR2 SYDVKM. The CDR3 sequence is 14 residues long. The CDR3 region is CASSPRQGASEQYF. CDR3 DNA sequence: TGTGCCAGCAGTCCCAGACAGGGGGCTAGCGAGCAGTACTTC.

This chain uses TRBV15 with TRBJ2-1, with TRBD2 matching 9 bases. The J segment lost 2 bases and the V segment lost 5 bases, leaving 19 bases of the junction unmatched. The germline gives CDR1 LNHNV, CDR2 YYDKDF (reference sequence). This CDR3 comprises 20 residues. CDR3 bases: TGTGCCACCAGCCGACCGCCTCAGACTAGCGGTCTCGCCACCTACAATGAGCAGTTCTTC. It specifies CATSRPPQTSGLATYNEQFF. Using reference TRBV15 and TRBJ2-1 for the parts outside the CDR3, the full variable domain is DAMVIQNPRYQVTQFGKPVTLSCSQTLNHNVMYWYQQKSSQAPKLLFHYYDKDFNNEADTPDNFQSRRPNTSFCFLDIRSPGLGDTAMYLCATSRPPQTSGLATYNEQFFGPGTRLTVL.

Details on this clone: The junction differs from germline at one of its ends, possibly a read error. V is TRBV7-7 and J is TRBJ2-7; TRBD1 is a possible D gene (5 bases). The CDR3 is 13 residues long. Germline V lookup: CDR1 SSHAT, CDR2 FNYEAQ (reference sequence). The CDR3, as DNA: TGTGCTAGCAGTCACAGGTACGGATACGAGCAGTACTTC. Amino acid sequence: CASSHRYGYEQYF. The full variable domain, with the rest looked up from reference TRBV7-7 and TRBJ2-7, is GAGVSQSPRYKVTKRGQDVTLRCDPISSHATLYWYQQALGQGPEFLTYFNYEAQPDKSGLPSDRFSAERPEGSISTLTIQRTEQRDSAMYRCASSHRYGYEQYFGPGTRLTVT.

The chain uses TRBV7-7 and TRBJ2-1; 11 bases align to TRBD2. Germline values: CDR1 SSHAT, CDR2 FNYEAQ (reference sequence). The CDR3 contains 18 residues. The CDR3 region has the DNA TGTGCTAGCGCTGCCGGGCCCAGAGCTAGCGGGGGGTACAATGAGCAGTTCTTC. It specifies CASAAGPRASGGYNEQFF.

This clone was recorded once. The chain carries TRBV5-1 and TRBJ2-2; D remains unclear. From germline, CDR1 is SGHRS and CDR2 YFSETQ. V was pared by 1 base and J by 1 base, with 11 bases between. This CDR3 is 16 amino acids long. CDR3: CASSLKSRLNTGELFF. As DNA, the CDR3 is TGCGCCAGCAGCTTGAAGTCGAGGTTGAACACCGGGGAGCTGTTTTTT. Using reference TRBV5-1 and TRBJ2-2 for the parts outside the CDR3, the full variable domain is KAGVTQTPRYLIKTRGQQVTLSCSPISGHRSVSWYQQTPGQGLQFLFEYFSETQRNKGNFPGRFSGRQFSNSRSEMNVSTLELGDSALYLCASSLKSRLNTGELFFGEGSRLTVL.

The rearrangement joins TRBV27 to TRBJ2-1; 7 positions agree with TRBD2. With 6 bases clipped from V and 7 bases from J, the junction kept 6 bases outside the gene matches. The germline gives CDR1 MNHEY, CDR2 SMNVEV (reference sequence). This CDR3 is built from 13 residues. The CDR3 DNA is TGTGCCAGCAGCCCCGGGGGGAGGAATGAGCAGTTCTTC. Translating it yields CASSPGGRNEQFF.

The rearrangement joins TRBV27 to TRBJ1-2; a possible D gene is TRBD1 (6 bases). Germline values: CDR1 MNHEY, CDR2 SMNVEV (reference sequence). This CDR3 region has 14 residues. Trimming took off 8 bases at V and 1 base at J, with 14 bases between the two ends. The CDR3 coding sequence is TGTGCCAGCTCGAACAGGGTAGATAACTATGGCTACACCTTC. Translating gives CASSNRVDNYGYTF.

The chain recombines TRBV19 with TRBJ2-1; weak D call: TRBD1 (6 bases). The CDR3 totals 12 residues. Germline-derived CDR1 and CDR2 are LNHDA and SQIVND (reference sequence). Deletions cut 9 bases from V and 4 bases from J, with 10 bases between. Here the CDR3 reads CASGQSYNEQFF. In nucleotides, the CDR3 is TGTGCCAGCGGACAGAGTTACAATGAGCAGTTCTTC.

The gene calls are TRBV9 and TRBJ2-1; 7 positions match TRBD2. This CDR3 comprises 17 residues. In germline, CDR1 is SGDLS, CDR2 YYNGEE. Trimming cost V 0 bases and J 0 bases; bases outside gene matches: 6. The CDR3 DNA sequence: TGTGCCAGCAGCGTAGGATGGGGCGGGAGCTCCTACAATGAGCAGTTCTTC. Encoded protein: CASSVGWGGSSYNEQFF. The whole variable domain, remainder taken from reference TRBV9 and TRBJ2-1, is DSGVTQTPKHLITATGQRVTLRCSPRSGDLSVYWYQQSLDQGLQFLIQYYNGEERAKGNILERFSAQQFPDLHSELNLSSLELGDSALYFCASSVGWGGSSYNEQFFGPGTRLTVL.

The genes are TRBV5-6 and TRBJ2-7; possibly TRBD2 for D (6 bases). The CDR3 runs 12 residues. Germline CDR1 SGHDT, CDR2 YYEEEE. The V end lost 3 bases, the J end lost 11 bases, and 15 bases lay between the germline ends. In nucleotides, the CDR3 is TGTGCCAGCAGCTCTCTCGGCCCGGGGGAGTACTTC. This translates into CASSSLGPGEYF. The complete variable domain, with remaining parts taken from reference TRBV5-6 and TRBJ2-7, reads DAGVTQSPTHLIKTRGQQVTLRCSPKSGHDTVSWYQQALGQGPQFIFQYYEEEERQRGNFPDRFSGHQFPNYSSELNVNALLLGDSALYLCASSSLGPGEYFGPGTRLTVT.

This chain links TRBV4-1 with TRBJ1-5, with TRBD1 as a possible D gene (6 bases). The CDR3 is made up of 18 amino acids. Germline V gene data show CDR1 as MGHRA and CDR2 as YSYEKL. V lost 4 bases and J lost 2, with 21 bases in between. DNA of the CDR3: TGCGCCAGCAGCCTTCCCGCCCCGGGGGGGCGAGGCAATCAGCCCCAGCATTTT. This sequence encodes CASSLPAPGGRGNQPQHF.